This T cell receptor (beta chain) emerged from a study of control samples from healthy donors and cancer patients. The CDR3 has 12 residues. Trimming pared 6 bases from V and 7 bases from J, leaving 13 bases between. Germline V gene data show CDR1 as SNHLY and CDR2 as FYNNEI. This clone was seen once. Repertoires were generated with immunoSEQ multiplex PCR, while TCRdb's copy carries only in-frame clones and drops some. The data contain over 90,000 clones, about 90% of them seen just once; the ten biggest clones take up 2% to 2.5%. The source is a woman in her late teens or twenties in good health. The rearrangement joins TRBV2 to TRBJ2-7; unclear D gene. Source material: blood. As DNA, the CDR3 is TGTGCCAGCAGAAGCGTCCTTTGGGAGCAGTACTTC. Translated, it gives CASRSVLWEQYF. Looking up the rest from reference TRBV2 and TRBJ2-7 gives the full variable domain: EPEVTQTPSHQVTQMGQEVILRCVPISNHLYFYWYRQILGQKVEFLVSFYNNEISEKSEIFDDQFSVERPDGSNFTLKIRSTKLEDSAMYFCASRSVLWEQYFGPGTRLTVT.